Presented here are 21 T cell receptor beta chains from one specimen sequenced in a study of blood T cell repertoires in COVID-19. Libraries were prepared by immunoSEQ multiplex PCR; TCRdb keeps only in-frame clonotypes and omits some of them. The sample includes fewer than 300,000 clones, around 90% of them seen just once. Sample: PBMCs or T cells enriched from blood (not recorded which). These receptor sequences come from a woman in her twenties or thirties who had recovered from COVID-19.

The chain combines TRBV15 with TRBJ1-1, with unresolved D. The CDR3 has 13 amino acids. Per germline, CDR1 LNHNV and CDR2 YYDKDF (reference sequence). V was trimmed by 4 bases and J by 1 base, leaving 7 bases between them. The CDR3 DNA reads TGTGCCACCAGCAATGACAAGAACACTGAAGCTTTCTTT. Its translation: CATSNDKNTEAFF.

The chain links TRBV6-2 or TRBV6-3 to TRBJ2-5; 12 bases match TRBD1. Germline CDR1 and CDR2: MNHEY and SVGEGT. The CDR3 consists of 17 residues. The V and J ends lost 2 bases and 5 bases, in that order; junction bases with no gene match: 9. The DNA for the CDR3 is TGTGCCAGCAGTTACGTTCGGGACAGGGGGCGCCGGGAGACCCAGTACTTC. This gives the protein CASSYVRDRGRRETQYF.

A few counts support this clone. J is TRBJ1-6 and V is TRBV11-2; 9 nucleotides align to TRBD1. With V trimmed by 6 bases and J by 8 bases, 2 bases remained unmatched. Germline V gene lookup returns CDR1 SGHAT and CDR2 FQNNGV. There are 13 residues in the CDR3. The CDR3 DNA is TGTGCCAGCAGGGGACAGGGAGATTCACCCCTCCACTTT. Translated: CASRGQGDSPLHF.

This chain joins TRBV19 and TRBJ1-5; D remains ambiguous. The CDR3 totals 13 residues. Trimming took off 5 bases at V and 3 bases at J, with 8 bases between the two ends. Per germline, CDR1 LNHDA and CDR2 SQIVND (reference sequence). This chain's CDR3 is CASSLQSNQPQHF. Here the CDR3 DNA reads TGTGCCAGTAGTCTTCAGTCCAATCAGCCCCAGCATTTT.

This chain joins TRBV28 and TRBJ1-2; 7 positions match TRBD1. J lost 8 bases, V lost 7 bases, and 10 bases had no gene match. This CDR3 contains 13 residues. Germline V gene sequence: CDR1 MDHEN, CDR2 SYDVKM. CDR3 nucleotide sequence: TGTGCCAGCAAACTCGAGGGGGCTTGGGGCTACACCTTC. This encodes CASKLEGAWGYTF.

This chain uses TRBV7-3 with TRBJ2-1, with 8 bases aligning to TRBD1. Per the germline V gene, CDR1 is SGHTA and CDR2 is FQGTGA. The CDR3 loop spans 15 amino acids. V trimming: 5 bases; J trimming: 7 bases; junction bases outside the gene matches: 10. CDR3 DNA sequence: TGTGCCAGCAGCCCAGGACAGGGCACAAAAAATGAGCAGTTCTTC. Amino acid sequence: CASSPGQGTKNEQFF.

This clone was counted once. V is TRBV28 and J is TRBJ2-2; the D gene is possibly TRBD1 (6 bases). The CDR3 is 16 residues long. Germline V CDR1 and CDR2: MDHEN, SYDVKM. V lost 5 bases and J 2 bases, leaving 15 bases between the germline ends. The DNA for the CDR3 is TGTGCCAGCAGTCTCCGACAGGACAGCAACACCGGGGAGCTGTTTTTT. This sequence encodes CASSLRQDSNTGELFF.

The V call is TRBV28, the J call TRBJ2-7; possibly TRBD2 for D (7 bases). The V and J ends lost 10 bases and 10 bases respectively, with 20 bases between them. The germline gives CDR1 MDHEN, CDR2 SYDVKM. This CDR3 comprises 12 residues. The CDR3 bases are TGTGCCATCAATCGGAGGGGGGGAGACCAGTACTTC. Translated, it gives CAINRRGGDQYF.

This clone was seen just once. The chain is built from TRBV7-6 and TRBJ2-5; D perhaps matches TRBD2 (6 bases). The germline V gene encodes CDR1 SGHVS and CDR2 FNYEAQ. V was shortened by 4 bases and J by 5 bases, with 17 bases between the two germline ends. The length of the CDR3 is 15 residues. In DNA form, the CDR3 reads TGTGCCAGCAGCTCACAAGTAGGGGCGGGGGAGACCCAGTACTTC. Residues: CASSSQVGAGETQYF. The full variable domain, with the rest looked up from reference TRBV7-6 and TRBJ2-5, is GAGVSQSPRYKVTKRGQDVALRCDPISGHVSLYWYRQALGQGPEFLTYFNYEAQQDKSGLPNDRFSAERPEGSISTLTIQRTEQRDSAMYRCASSSQVGAGETQYFGPGTRLLVL.

The gene calls are TRBV7-2 and TRBJ2-1, with TRBD2 identical over 11 bases. The V segment lost 5 bases and the J segment 2 bases; nucleotides outside the gene matches: 5. The CDR3 has 16 residues. Per the germline V gene, CDR1 is SGHTA and CDR2 is FQGNSA. CDR3 sequence (DNA): TGTGCCAGCAGCCTACTTAGCGGGAGGGCCTACAATGAGCAGTTCTTC. Amino acids: CASSLLSGRAYNEQFF.

V usage is TRBV30 and J usage is TRBJ1-2; D is ambiguous. Trimming shortened V by 4 bases and J by 1 base, and 19 bases separated the two germline ends. Germline V CDR1 and CDR2: GTSNPN, SVGIG (reference sequence). This CDR3 has 16 residues. The CDR3 DNA is TGTGCCTGGATCAATACACGGGGATCGCGTAACTATGGCTACACCTTC. Its translation: CAWINTRGSRNYGYTF.

This clone came up once. The chain recombines TRBV19 with TRBJ2-1; TRBD1 aligns across 8 bases. The J segment lost 2 bases and the V segment lost 5 bases, leaving 17 bases of the junction unmatched. This CDR3 has 19 residues. Germline values: CDR1 LNHDA, CDR2 SQIVND (reference sequence). CDR3 in amino acids: CASSPRRSLQGVTYNEQFF. CDR3 sequence (DNA): TGTGCCAGTAGTCCTAGAAGATCATTACAGGGGGTGACCTACAATGAGCAGTTCTTC.

This clone showed up just once. The gene calls are TRBV18 and TRBJ1-2, with D unresolved. Trimming pared 2 bases from V and 8 bases from J, leaving 9 bases between. Germline V lookup: CDR1 KGHSH, CDR2 LQKENI. CDR3 length equals 12 residues. The CDR3 region has the DNA TGTGCCAGCTCACCAATTTCGCAGGGCTACACCTTC. Amino acid sequence: CASSPISQGYTF.

This chain joins TRBV7-2 and TRBJ1-5; 7 bases line up with TRBD1. There are 15 residues in the CDR3. Trimming removed 2 bases from V and 1 base from J; junction bases left unmatched: 2. Germline CDR1 and CDR2: SGHTA and FQGNSA. The CDR3 coding sequence is TGTGCCAGCAGCTTAACAGGGGCAAGCAATCAGCCCCAGCATTTT. It encodes CASSLTGASNQPQHF.

The chain has TRBV5-6 and TRBJ2-6; D possibly corresponds to TRBD2 (5 bases). Germline V CDR1 and CDR2: SGHDT, YYEEEE. The CDR3 has 14 amino acids. V dropped 3 bases and J dropped 4 bases, with 8 bases sitting between them. For the CDR3, the DNA is TGTGCCAGCAGCTCGGGGTCGGGGGCCAACGTCCTGACTTTC. This gives the protein CASSSGSGANVLTF.

The V call is TRBV5-6, the J call TRBJ2-7, with D possibly matching TRBD2 (5 bases). The CDR3 length is 14 residues. CDR1 is SGHDT, CDR2 YYEEEE, per germline. V was shortened by 4 bases and J by 6 bases, with 17 bases between the two germline ends. The CDR3 reads CASSVGPLTSEQYF. Here the CDR3 DNA reads TGTGCCAGCAGCGTGGGTCCTCTAACTAGCGAGCAGTACTTC.

This sequence joins TRBV19 and TRBJ2-7; D is ambiguous. The germline V gene encodes CDR1 LNHDA and CDR2 SQIVND (reference sequence). Trimming took off 5 bases at V and 2 bases at J, with 4 bases between the two ends. There are 11 residues in the CDR3. In nucleotides, the CDR3 is TGTGCCAGTAGTTCAGCCTACGAGCAGTACTTC. The encoded protein is CASSSAYEQYF.

V is TRBV27 and J is TRBJ1-5; no clear D gene. Per germline, CDR1 MNHEY and CDR2 SMNVEV (reference sequence). Trimming cost V 0 bases and J 5 bases, with 8 bases left between them. The CDR3 has 14 residues. The chain's CDR3 is CASSLSNSHQPQHF. The CDR3 DNA is TGTGCCAGCAGTTTATCGAACAGCCATCAGCCCCAGCATTTT.

V and J are TRBV19 and TRBJ1-5; D gene ambiguous. This CDR3 comprises 13 residues. V was shortened by 4 bases and J by 7 bases, with 11 bases between the two germline ends. Germline CDR1 LNHDA, CDR2 SQIVND (reference sequence). The CDR3 sequence is CASSRSEIQPQHF. The DNA of the CDR3 is TGTGCCAGTAGTAGATCGGAGATCCAGCCCCAGCATTTT.

CDR3 in DNA: TGTGCCAGCAGCCCAGGGGGATGGAACACTGAAGCTTTCTTT. It yields the protein CASSPGGWNTEAFF. V usage is TRBV7-2 and J usage is TRBJ1-1; 7 bases fit TRBD1. V lost 5 bases to trimming and J lost 1 base; unmatched junction nucleotides: 4. In germline, CDR1 is SGHTA, CDR2 FQGNSA. This CDR3 region has 14 residues. Using reference TRBV7-2 and TRBJ1-1 for the parts outside the CDR3, the full variable domain is GAGVSQSPSNKVTEKGKDVELRCDPISGHTALYWYRQSLGQGLEFLIYFQGNSAPDKSGLPSDRFSAERTGGSVSTLTIQRTQQEDSAVYLCASSPGGWNTEAFFGQGTRLTVV.

The rearrangement uses TRBV18 and TRBJ2-1; D not resolved. The CDR3 has 12 amino acids. V was clipped by 2 bases and J by 5 bases, with 4 bases between them. Germline values: CDR1 KGHSH, CDR2 LQKENI. Written as DNA, the CDR3 is TGTGCCAGCTCACCAGAGAACAATGAGCAGTTCTTC. Its protein product is CASSPENNEQFF.